This T cell receptor beta chain was recorded in a study of T-cell reconstitution after alpha-beta-depleted transplantation in children. Turning to this clonotype: What it binds is not known.

Findings and caveats of the study: Several hundred expanded graft clones reportedly were the source of alpha-beta T cells about two months after transplant. When one year had passed after transplant, most T-cell counts and diversity came from newly produced T cells. Surviving recipient T cells and thymic progenitors underlay high day-60 TCRbeta diversity in some patients.

Preparation of the TCRbeta library used unique molecular identifiers. TCRdb fed the PCR reads into MiXCR, producing one record per CDR3 protein. The table shows about 250,000 distinct CDR3 sequences, with under 30% occurring only once. With 5 bases removed from V and 4 bases from J, the gap between germline ends came to 18 bases. CDR3 size: 16 residues. Germline V lookup: CDR1 SGHVT, CDR2 SQSDAQ. Material: PBMCs, mostly from graft donor cells, obtained 360 days after TCRalphabeta/CD19-depleted stem cell transplant. V gene TRBV7-4 combines with J gene TRBJ1-5; tentatively, D is TRBD1 (6 bases). The origin of this receptor is a female patient aged 2-9 years who had a stem cell transplant for congenital amegakaryocytic thrombocytopenia, so the T cells may come from the graft donor. Here the CDR3 reads CASSNIRDNQNQPQHF. The DNA of the CDR3 is TGTGCCAGCAGCAATATCCGGGACAACCAAAATCAGCCCCAGCATTTT.